The 7 T cell receptor beta chains presented below share a single source sample, sequenced in a study of T cells in Graves' hyperthyroidism and ophthalmopathy. Template material for amplifying TCR beta CDR3 regions consisted of RNA transcripts. When the TCR CDR3 underwent first-round RT-PCR, the HTBI primer set was used. TCRdb fed the multiplex PCR reads into MiXCR, producing one record per CDR3 protein. The table includes about 570,000 distinct CDR3 sequences, roughly 50% detected once. The sequenced sample consisted of peripheral blood or thyroid tissue (not recorded which). Source of these receptors: an adult woman with Graves' disease, either hyperthyroidism or ophthalmopathy (not recorded which).

This clonotype was recorded only once. This may arise from a read error, as a much more abundant clone is one base away. V and J are TRBV20-1 and TRBJ2-2; TRBD1 matches 9 bases. This CDR3 is 15 amino acids long. In germline, CDR1 is DFQATT, CDR2 SNEGSKA (reference sequence). This CDR3 reads CSASQDRGRTGEVFF. As DNA, the CDR3 is TGCAGTGCTAGCCAGGACAGGGGAAGAACCGGGGAGGTGTTTTTT.

This clonotype was detected only a few times. J is TRBJ2-5 and V is TRBV9; TRBD2 is a possible D gene (5 bases). The DNA end is more similar to TRBJ2-1, so the J call may be wrong. The germline CDR1 and CDR2 sequences are SGDLS and YYNGEE. The CDR3 spans 14 residues. The CDR3 here is CASSVRGLYNEQFF. Here the CDR3 DNA reads TGTGCCAGCAGCGTAAGAGGGCTCTACAATGAGCAGTTCTTC.

The table lists this clonotype with many counts. The rearrangement uses TRBV20-1 and TRBJ2-7; 7 bases align to TRBD1. J gave up 1 base and V 5 bases, and 8 bases lay outside the gene matches. Germline V CDR1 and CDR2: DFQATT, SNEGSKA (reference sequence). The CDR3 extends over 14 amino acids. The CDR3 nucleotides are TGCAGTGCTTTCGACAGGGCCGTATCCTACGAGCAGTACTTC. This sequence encodes CSAFDRAVSYEQYF.

There are many counts of this clonotype. This chain uses TRBV6-2 or TRBV6-3 with TRBJ1-5; D ambiguous. V lost 2 bases to trimming and J lost 6 bases, with 8 bases between them. From germline, CDR1 is MNHEY and CDR2 SVGEGT. The CDR3 totals 13 residues. The CDR3 is CASSYRRLQPQHF. CDR3 coding DNA: TGTGCCAGCAGTTACCGGCGTCTTCAGCCCCAGCATTTT.

This clonotype showed up just a few times. This chain links TRBV7-4 with TRBJ1-2, with D perhaps matching TRBD1 (6 bases). The V gene's germline CDR1 is SGHVT and CDR2 SQSDAQ. Trimming took off 6 bases at V and 5 bases at J, with 16 bases between the two ends. The CDR3 runs 14 residues. The CDR3 here is CASSLIGQIYGYTF. CDR3 sequence (DNA): TGTGCCAGCAGTCTAATCGGACAGATTTATGGCTACACCTTC.

The CDR3 DNA is TGTGCCAGCAGCGTCGGGACCTCTGGGGAGCAGTACTTC. This gives the protein CASSVGTSGEQYF. The chain couples TRBV9 to TRBJ2-7; possibly TRBD1 or TRBD2 for D (5 bases each). The V and J ends lost 2 bases and 7 bases respectively, with 13 bases between them. This CDR3 has 13 amino acids. CDR1 SGDLS and CDR2 YYNGEE come from the germline V gene. The whole variable domain, remainder taken from reference TRBV9 and TRBJ2-7, is DSGVTQTPKHLITATGQRVTLRCSPRSGDLSVYWYQQSLDQGLQFLIQYYNGEERAKGNILERFSAQQFPDLHSELNLSSLELGDSALYFCASSVGTSGEQYFGPGTRLTVT.

This chain connects TRBV15 to TRBJ2-7; 9 bases line up with TRBD1. V gave up 8 bases and J gave up 2 bases; unmatched junction bases: 7. CDR3 size: 14 residues. Looked up from germline, CDR1 is LNHNV and CDR2 is YYDKDF (reference sequence). The CDR3 reads CATSAGQGAYEQYF. Here the CDR3 DNA reads TGTGCCACCTCCGCGGGACAGGGAGCCTACGAGCAGTACTTC.